The entry below describes one T cell receptor beta chain. Its antigen is unidentified. The data stem from a study of cytomegalovirus exposure and HLA in healthy donors. Study information: The same platform was used for the roughly 120 validation repertoires as for the 600 to 700 first-cohort repertoires, as reported in a later analysis.

Regarding the study as a whole: According to a subsequent analysis, TCR clusters identified in the first cohort showed a tendency to co-occur across the 100 to 150 validation repertoires. Through in vitro validation, three CMV-associated chains were shown to be specific for CMV antigens.

The length of the CDR3 is 15 residues. With 0 bases clipped from V and 5 bases from J, the junction kept 5 bases outside the gene matches. Germline V CDR1 and CDR2: LGHNA, YSLEER. TCRdb's table, derived via immunoSEQ multiplex PCR, lists solely in-frame clones and lacks some. Of fewer than 400,000 clones listed, 86% were seen once; the top ten hold 0.84%. The genes are TRBV4-3 and TRBJ2-7; 9 bases line up with TRBD1. Sequences were obtained from PBMCs. This sequence originates from a woman younger than 30 in good health and CMV-seronegative. This CDR3 reads CASSQEDRGNNEQYF. For the CDR3, the DNA is TGCGCCAGCAGCCAAGAGGACAGGGGCAACAACGAGCAGTACTTC.